This T cell receptor (beta chain) was retrieved from a study of blood T cell repertoires in COVID-19. The method was immunoSEQ multiplex PCR; TCRdb's version includes in-frame clones alone and lacks a portion of them. The data contain roughly 120,000 clones, 75% to 90% of them singletons. The V segment lost 4 bases and the J segment 0 bases; nucleotides outside the gene matches: 4. CDR3 size: 15 residues. In germline, CDR1 is KGHDR, CDR2 SFDVKD. The specimen was peripheral blood. The source of this sequence is a woman aged 50 to 60 with acute or convalescent COVID-19. The V gene is TRBV24-1, the J gene TRBJ1-2; TRBD1 matches 7 bases. As DNA, the CDR3 is TGTGCCACCAGTGACCCGGGACAGTCTAACTATGGCTACACCTTC. It codes for CATSDPGQSNYGYTF.